This T cell receptor beta chain was identified during a study of T cells in Graves' hyperthyroidism and ophthalmopathy. RNA transcripts gave rise to amplified TCR beta CDR3 regions. TCR CDR3 regions were first amplified by RT-PCR with HTBI primers. TCRdb independently ran MiXCR on the multiplex PCR reads; one entry per CDR3 protein. The data contain around 340,000 distinct CDR3 sequences, about 18% of them singletons. The germline V gene encodes CDR1 LGHNT and CDR2 FRNRAP. Trimming removed 5 bases at V and 0 bases at J, with 9 bases between. The CDR3 runs to 14 residues. Sequencing was performed on blood. The chain recombines TRBV12-5 with TRBJ2-3, with D unresolved. The receptor's source is a woman in her 30s with Graves' hyperthyroidism that later progressed to Graves' ophthalmopathy. The CDR3 region is CASGAPPSTDTQYF. Here the CDR3 DNA reads TGTGCTAGTGGTGCCCCCCCAAGCACAGATACGCAGTATTTT.